The following is a TCR beta chain sequence with its context. The sample is drawn from a study of preoperative IRX-2 immunotherapy in early breast cancer. Measured with immunoSEQ multiplex PCR; TCRdb has only the in-frame clones, and not every one. The sample includes just over 25,000 clones, approximately 75% of them seen just once. The CDR3 loop spans 15 amino acids. V dropped 3 bases and J dropped 5 bases, with 14 bases sitting between them. Per the germline V gene, CDR1 is KGHSH and CDR2 is LQKENI. The treatment here: preoperative locoregional IRX-2 cytokine immunotherapy. The chain links TRBV18 to TRBJ1-5; tentative D call: TRBD1 (5 bases). The clonotype originates from a human donor with breast cancer. The sequencing here drew on lymph node tissue, taken after IRX-2 immunotherapy. The CDR3 DNA reads TGTGCCAGCTCACCGGACACCCCTGGGGATCAGCCCCAGCATTTT. Its protein is CASSPDTPGDQPQHF.